The 14 T cell receptor beta chains listed next were all sequenced from one sample in a study of cytomegalovirus exposure and HLA in healthy donors. PCR primers comprised 60 Vbeta and 13 Jbeta primers. TCRdb's copy holds only in-frame clones and misses some; the assay was immunoSEQ multiplex PCR. The data show some 150,000 clones, roughly four fifths seen once. Specimen: PBMCs. These receptor sequences come from a man in his late teens or twenties in good health and CMV-seropositive.

The CDR3 reads CASEDRAETQYF. In DNA, the CDR3 is TGTGCCAGTGAGGACAGGGCAGAGACCCAGTACTTC. The V gene is TRBV19, the J gene TRBJ2-5; 8 nucleotides line up with TRBD1. With V trimmed by 8 bases and J by 4 bases, 3 bases remained unmatched. Germline V gene lookup returns CDR1 LNHDA and CDR2 SQIVND (reference sequence). The CDR3 covers 12 residues.

In the case of this clone: Germline is not matched at one junction end, which may reflect a read error. The V and J genes are TRBV7-9 and TRBJ1-1, with D maybe TRBD1 (5 bases). Germline assignment: CDR1 SEHNR and CDR2 FQNEAQ (reference sequence). The CDR3 has 13 residues. CDR3 sequence: CSSSFSTGLEAFF. The CDR3 DNA is TGTTCCAGCAGCTTCTCAACAGGTCTTGAAGCTTTCTTT. Full variable domain (missing parts from reference TRBV7-9 and TRBJ1-1): DTGVSQNPRHKITKRGQNVTFRCDPISEHNRLYWYRQTLGQGPEFLTYFQNEAQLEKSRLLSDRFSAERPKGSFSTLEIQRTEQGDSAMYLCSSSFSTGLEAFFGQGTRLTVV.

A few counts support this clone. The gene calls are TRBV28 and TRBJ2-7, with 10 nucleotides matching TRBD1. The CDR3 has 14 amino acids. V lost 6 bases, J lost 4 bases, and 6 bases stayed unmatched. Germline V lookup: CDR1 MDHEN, CDR2 SYDVKM. CDR3 in amino acids: CASRPQGQGYEQYF. CDR3 coding DNA: TGTGCCAGCAGACCTCAGGGACAGGGGTACGAGCAGTACTTC. Full variable domain (missing parts from reference TRBV28 and TRBJ2-7): DVKVTQSSRYLVKRTGEKVFLECVQDMDHENMFWYRQDPGLGLRLIYFSYDVKMKEKGDIPEGYSVSREKKERFSLILESASTNQTSMYLCASRPQGQGYEQYFGPGTRLTVT.

The V gene is TRBV19, the J gene TRBJ1-1; D is unresolved. From germline, CDR1 is LNHDA and CDR2 SQIVND (reference sequence). With 1 base removed from V and 1 base from J, the gap between germline ends came to 10 bases. The CDR3 totals 15 residues. The CDR3 DNA follows: TGTGCCAGTAGTATAGTCGAGATACCGAACACTGAAGCTTTCTTT. Translating it yields CASSIVEIPNTEAFF. Filled out from reference TRBV19 and TRBJ1-1, the complete variable domain reads DGGITQSPKYLFRKEGQNVTLSCEQNLNHDAMYWYRQDPGQGLRLIYYSQIVNDFQKGDIAEGYSVSREKKESFPLTVTSAQKNPTAFYLCASSIVEIPNTEAFFGQGTRLTVV.

The J gene is TRBJ1-1, the V gene TRBV19, with 9 nucleotides matching TRBD1. The CDR3 has 16 residues. J lost 6 bases, V lost 2 bases, and 10 bases had no gene match. Germline lookup yields CDR1 LNHDA and CDR2 SQIVND (reference sequence). The CDR3 protein is CASSILEGQGVAEAFF. As DNA, the CDR3 is TGTGCCAGTAGTATACTGGAGGGACAGGGTGTTGCTGAAGCTTTCTTT. The complete variable domain, with remaining parts taken from reference TRBV19 and TRBJ1-1, reads DGGITQSPKYLFRKEGQNVTLSCEQNLNHDAMYWYRQDPGQGLRLIYYSQIVNDFQKGDIAEGYSVSREKKESFPLTVTSAQKNPTAFYLCASSILEGQGVAEAFFGQGTRLTVV.

The chain has TRBV29-1 and TRBJ1-2; tentatively, D is TRBD1 (6 bases). Trimming stripped 6 bases from V and 3 bases from J, with 20 bases between. The CDR3 totals 15 residues. The germline V gene encodes CDR1 SQVTM and CDR2 ANQGSEA. The CDR3 region is CSVEARGRFDYGYTF. The CDR3 DNA follows: TGCAGCGTCGAGGCCAGGGGCCGCTTTGACTATGGCTACACCTTC.

The genes are TRBV19 and TRBJ1-2; D not resolved. V was trimmed by 6 bases and J by 8 bases, leaving 10 bases between them. This CDR3 is built from 11 residues. Germline values: CDR1 LNHDA, CDR2 SQIVND (reference sequence). The CDR3 region has the DNA TGTGCCAGTAGCTCCCCCCGGGGCTACACCTTC. Translated, it gives CASSSPRGYTF.

The CDR3 loop is CASSPGLSQPQHF. The CDR3 nucleotides are TGTGCCAGCTCCCCAGGACTCAGTCAGCCCCAGCATTTT. This chain links TRBV25-1 with TRBJ1-5; no clear D gene. CDR3 length: 13 residues. Trimming removed 8 bases at V and 6 bases at J, with 14 bases between. Germline V gene lookup returns CDR1 MGHDK and CDR2 SYGVNS.

The CDR3 DNA is TGTGCCAGCTCCTCCGACGGGGGATGGGAAAAACTGTTTTTT. Its protein is CASSSDGGWEKLFF. The chain employs TRBV7-9 and TRBJ1-4, with a tentative D call TRBD1 (5 bases). The CDR3 spans 14 residues. Germline CDR1 reads SEHNR; CDR2 reads FQNEAQ (reference sequence). Trimming took off 8 bases at V and 8 bases at J, with 18 bases between the two ends.

J is TRBJ1-2 and V is TRBV10-1; no reliable D call. Germline CDR1 WNHNN, CDR2 SYGVQD (reference sequence). The V gene lost 5 bases and the J gene lost 4 bases, with 14 bases spanning the gap. CDR3 length: 14 residues. The CDR3 bases are TGCGCCAGCAGTCCAGACATCACCCCCTATGGCTACACCTTC. Its translation: CASSPDITPYGYTF.

The rearrangement links TRBV28 to TRBJ1-2, with 7 bases lining up with TRBD1. The CDR3 extends over 14 amino acids. The J segment lost 8 bases and the V segment lost 6 bases, leaving 12 bases of the junction unmatched. CDR1 and CDR2 (germline): MDHEN, SYDVKM. For the CDR3, the DNA is TGTGCCAGCAGCCTCTCGTCGAGGGGGCGGGGCTACACCTTC. Protein sequence: CASSLSSRGRGYTF.

The chain carries TRBV18 and TRBJ2-7; 10 bases line up with TRBD1. Germline CDR1 and CDR2: KGHSH and LQKENI. The junction had 0 bases not matched to a gene; V was cut back by 0 bases and J by 1 base. CDR3 length equals 15 residues. The CDR3 DNA sequence: TGTGCCAGCTCACCACCGGGACAGGGGTCCTACGAGCAGTACTTC. Translated: CASSPPGQGSYEQYF.

This rearrangement joins TRBV5-1 to TRBJ2-7, with D perhaps TRBD2 (5 bases). This CDR3 has 15 residues. Between the trimmed V and J ends, which lost 4 bases and 5 bases, there was a span of 19 bases. Looked up from germline, CDR1 is SGHRS and CDR2 is YFSETQ. CDR3 protein: CASSPTGGGAHEQYF. The DNA of the CDR3 is TGCGCCAGCAGCCCCACTGGCGGAGGAGCGCACGAGCAGTACTTC.

The genes are TRBV27 and TRBJ2-2; 15 bases agree with TRBD2. The germline CDR1 and CDR2 sequences are MNHEY and SMNVEV (reference sequence). V was pared by 6 bases and J by 14 bases, with 10 bases of the junction left unmatched. This CDR3 spans 15 amino acids. CDR3 amino acids: CASSRGLAGGLELFF. The CDR3 nucleotides are TGTGCCAGCAGCCGGGGACTAGCGGGAGGATTAGAACTGTTTTTT.